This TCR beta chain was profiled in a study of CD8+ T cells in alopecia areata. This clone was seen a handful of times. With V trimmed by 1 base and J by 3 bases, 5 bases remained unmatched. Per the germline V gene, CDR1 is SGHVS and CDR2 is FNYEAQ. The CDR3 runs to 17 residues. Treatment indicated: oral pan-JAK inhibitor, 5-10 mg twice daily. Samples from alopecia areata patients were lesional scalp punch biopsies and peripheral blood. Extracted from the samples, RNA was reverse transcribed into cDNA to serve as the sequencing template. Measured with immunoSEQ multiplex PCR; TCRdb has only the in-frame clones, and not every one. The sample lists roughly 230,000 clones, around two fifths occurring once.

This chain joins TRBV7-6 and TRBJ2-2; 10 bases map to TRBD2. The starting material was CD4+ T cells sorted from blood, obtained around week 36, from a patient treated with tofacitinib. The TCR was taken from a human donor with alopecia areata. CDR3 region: CASSLGASGSYTGELFF. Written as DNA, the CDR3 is TGTGCCAGCAGCTTAGGGGCTAGCGGGAGCTACACCGGGGAGCTGTTTTTT.